Listed below are T cell receptor beta chains from one sample, sequenced in a study of tumor-infiltrating lymphocytes in primary liver carcinoma. In TCRdb, the multiplex PCR reads were re-called with MiXCR into one record per CDR3 protein. The sample records approximately 76,000 distinct CDR3 sequences, about two thirds being singletons. Sequencing was done on a sample of liver tumor tissue from sampling region 4. These receptors originate from a woman aged 55-70 years with primary liver carcinoma and hepatitis B virus infection. The CDR3 runs from the conserved cysteine through the conserved F or W. A D gene is named only where the DNA matches it firmly. Where a row states a size, it is once, few, many or the class of an expanded clone; other rows omit it.

TRBJ1-3	many	TRBV6-6	TRBD1	TGTGCCAGCAGTACAGGGGACTCACCGGCGTCTGGAAACACCATATATTTT	CASSTGDSPASGNTIYF
TRBJ2-1	.	TRBV29-1	.	TGCAGCGTTGACCTGGTAGGTAGGGGTAATGAGCAGTTCTTC	CSVDLVGRGNEQFF
TRBJ2-7	.	TRBV29-1	.	TGCGGCGTTGAAGGCCGGAGGCCCCCATTCTACGAGCAGTACTTC	CGVEGRRPPFYEQYF
TRBJ2-1	.	TRBV5-1	TRBD2	TGTGCCAGCTGCATTTCTAGCGGATCCTCCTACTATGAGCAGTTCTTC	CASCISSGSSYYEQFF
TRBJ2-3	.	TRBV4-1	.	TGTGCCAGCAGCCGAGAATTTTTGGTAGATACGCAGTATTTT	CASSREFLVDTQYF
TRBJ1-4	.	TRBV12-3/TRBV12-4	.	TGTGTCAGCATGTGTTTTGAAAAACTGTTTTTT	CVSMCFEKLFF
TRBJ1-1	once	TRBV29-1	.	TGCATCATTGAGGAGGTTGAATCTTTCTTT	CIIEEVESFF
TRBJ2-5	many	TRBV29-1	TRBD2	TGCAGCGTTCCCTTGGGGGGAGGGCAAGAGACCCAGTACTTC	CSVPLGGGQETQYF
TRBJ2-7	.	TRBV4-2	.	TGTGCCAGCAGCCAGGGGCGGGAAGACTACGAGCAGTACTTC	CASSQGREDYEQYF
TRBJ2-1	.	TRBV11-3	.	TGTGCCAGCAGCATAGCAGCGGCTGCCCGTGGTGAGCAGTTCTTC	CASSIAAAARGEQFF
TRBJ1-2	many	TRBV12-3/TRBV12-4	TRBD1	TGTGCCAGCACTGGACAGGGCGGAGTTGGCTACACCTTC	CASTGQGGVGYTF
TRBJ2-1	.	TRBV11-3	.	TGTGCCAGCAGATTAGGAACTAGCAGGAAGCTTGAGCACTTCTTC	CASRLGTSRKLEHFF
TRBJ2-7	.	TRBV6-5	TRBD2	TGTGCCAGTAGTCCCGGGACTAGCAACTACAAGCAGTACTTC	CASSPGTSNYKQYF
TRBJ2-1	.	TRBV7-8	.	TGTGCTAACAGCCCCGGGAGACTAACCTTTTACAATGAGCAGTTCTTC	CANSPGRLTFYNEQFF
TRBJ2-1	.	TRBV11-2	.	TGTGCCAGCAGCTTACTAACAGACTACAACGAGCAGTTCTTC	CASSLLTDYNEQFF
TRBJ1-1	.	TRBV6-5	.	TGTGCCAGTAGACGGTCGTCGGGGATGGGTACTGAAGCTTTCTTT	CASRRSSGMGTEAFF
TRBJ2-7	.	TRBV6-1	TRBD1	TGTGCCAGCAGTGCCCAGGGACAGGGCCACGAGCAGTACTTC	CASSAQGQGHEQYF
TRBJ2-2	.	TRBV12-3/TRBV12-4	TRBD2	TGTGCCAGCAGCCTAAGCGGGAGAGCCTCCGGGGAGCCGTTTTTT	CASSLSGRASGEPFF
TRBJ2-5	.	TRBV28	TRBD2	TGTGCCAGCAGTCGACGGGGCGGGGGGCCGGAAGAGACCCAGTACTTC	CASSRRGGGPEETQYF
TRBJ2-1	.	TRBV12-3/TRBV12-4	TRBD2	TGTGCCTGCAGAGACGAGCGGGAGGTCCCCAGTGAGCAGTTCTTC	CACRDEREVPSEQFF
TRBJ2-6	.	TRBV29-1	TRBD1	TGCAGCGCTAACCGGGACAGGGAGGCCGACGTCCTGACTTTC	CSANRDREADVLTF
TRBJ2-1	.	TRBV11-3	.	TGTGCCAGCAGCTTAGGTTGGGAGGAGTGGGGTGTCGATGTGCAGTTCTTC	CASSLGWEEWGVDVQFF
TRBJ2-1	.	TRBV6-1	.	TGTGCCAGCAGTGGCCAACTAGCAGGAGGTTTAGATGACCAGTTCTTC	CASSGQLAGGLDDQFF
TRBJ1-5	.	TRBV28	.	TGTGCCAGCAGTTTTTTTCGTCCGAGCAAAAGGAGGCAGCCCCAGCATTTT	CASSFFRPSKRRQPQHF
TRBJ1-1	many	TRBV5-1	.	TGCGCCAGCAGCTTGGGACAGACGAACACTGAAGCTTTCTTT	CASSLGQTNTEAFF
TRBJ2-7	.	TRBV5-6	.	TGTGCCAGCAGGAGATCCTACGTGCAGTACTTC	CASRRSYVQYF
TRBJ2-4	.	TRBV14	TRBD1	TGTGTCAGCAGCCAAGAGGGACAGGGGCTGGCCAAAATCATTCAGTACTTC	CVSSQEGQGLAKIIQYF
TRBJ2-2	.	TRBV7-8	.	TGTGCCAGCAGCTTACATTGGCGGGAATACAACGGGGAGCTGTTTTTT	CASSLHWREYNGELFF
TRBJ2-3	.	TRBV11-3	.	TGCGACAGCAGGCGAGGGGATGGGAAAACAGATACGCAGAATTTT	CDSRRGDGKTDTQNF
TRBJ2-1	.	TRBV11-2	TRBD2	TGTGCCAGCTTCAGGAGACTAGCGGGAGGGCCGGGGGATGAGCTGTTCTTC	CASFRRLAGGPGDELFF
TRBJ2-7	.	TRBV6-1	.	TGTGCCAGCAGTGAGCAGGGGCTCCCATACGAGCATTACTTC	CASSEQGLPYEHYF
TRBJ2-7	.	TRBV12-3/TRBV12-4	TRBD2	TGTGCCAGCAGAAGACTAGCGGGAGACGTCTACGAGCAGTACTTC	CASRRLAGDVYEQYF
TRBJ2-2	.	TRBV20-1	.	TGCAGTGCTATACTAGGGATGTACACCGGGGAGCTGTTTTTT	CSAILGMYTGELFF
TRBJ2-3	.	TRBV6-5	.	TGTGCCAGCATCAGATTATCAGAGTCAGATACGCGGTATTTT	CASIRLSESDTRYF
TRBJ2-7	many	TRBV6-2/TRBV6-3	TRBD1	TGTGCCAGCAGTTACCCGGGACAGGGGGGCCCAAGCTCCTACGAGCAGTACTTC	CASSYPGQGGPSSYEQYF
TRBJ2-1	once	TRBV12-3/TRBV12-4	TRBD2	TGTACCATTCCGGGACTAGCGGGGAATGAGCAGTTGTTC	CTIPGLAGNEQLF
TRBJ2-3	.	TRBV5-4	TRBD2	TGTGCCAGCAGCTTGAGACAAGCGGGAGCCACAGATGCGCAGTATTTT	CASSLRQAGATDAQYF
TRBJ2-1	.	TRBV5-6	.	TGTGCCAGCAGCCTGGAGATTGGTCTGCTTTGGAATGAGAAGTTCTTC	CASSLEIGLLWNEKFF
TRBJ2-1	many	TRBV5-4	TRBD2	TGTGCCAGCAGCCCAAGTAGCCCTAGCGGGAGGGCCTACAATGAGCAGTTCTTC	CASSPSSPSGRAYNEQFF
TRBJ1-4	.	TRBV20-1	.	TGCAGTGCCCCACAGAGCGGACCAGTGCCGAAACTGTTTTTT	CSAPQSGPVPKLFF
TRBJ2-1	.	TRBV4-1	.	TGCGCCAATAGCGCTGAGGCGATTAGCTGGGGTGAGCAGTTCTTC	CANSAEAISWGEQFF
TRBJ2-1	.	TRBV29-1	.	TGCAGTGTTGTGGGAACCCGGGACTCAAACAATGAGCATTTCTTC	CSVVGTRDSNNEHFF
TRBJ2-2	.	TRBV10-2	.	TGCGCCAGCAGTGAATGTACCACCGGGGAGCTGTTTTTT	CASSECTTGELFF
TRBJ2-5	.	TRBV12-3/TRBV12-4	TRBD2	TGTACCAGCAATCAAACTAGCGGGGAGACCCAGTACTTC	CTSNQTSGETQYF
TRBJ1-1	few	TRBV7-8	.	TGTGCCAGCAGCCCCAGGGGAAAAGAGCCTCTAACTGAAGCTTTCTTT	CASSPRGKEPLTEAFF
TRBJ1-5	.	TRBV12-3/TRBV12-4	.	TGTGCCAGCAGTTTAACAGGGTGCGCCGGTCAGCCCCAGCATTTT	CASSLTGCAGQPQHF
TRBJ2-3	.	TRBV11-2	.	TGTGCCAGCAGCCTACAGAGGAGGGGCTTAGTTACGCAGTATTTT	CASSLQRRGLVTQYF
TRBJ2-3	.	TRBV6-2/TRBV6-3	.	TGTGCCAGTAATTACCGGGACTTACAAGCGTCCTTCACAGATACGCAGTATTTT	CASNYRDLQASFTDTQYF
TRBJ2-3	many	TRBV28	.	TGTGCCAGCAGTTGGGACGGCACAGATACGCAGTATTTT	CASSWDGTDTQYF
TRBJ2-5	.	TRBV6-1	.	TGTGCCAGCAGTGGGGCTGGGGATCGAGAAGAGACCCGGTACTTC	CASSGAGDREETRYF
TRBJ1-3	once	TRBV5-1	TRBD1	TGCGCCAGCAGCTTGGCAGGGGGAATCATCTCTGGAAACACCATATATTTT	CASSLAGGIISGNTIYF
TRBJ1-2	.	TRBV18	.	TGTGCCAGCTCACACGACCCCGAGGGGGGCTACACCTTC	CASSHDPEGGYTF
TRBJ2-5	medium-sized	TRBV11-2	TRBD2	TGTGCCAGCAGCTTAAACCGGGAGGGGACCCAGTACTTC	CASSLNREGTQYF